This T cell receptor (beta chain) was obtained from a study of blood T cells in healthy people across ages. The use of a sample-barcoded 5' primer and a J-beta primer mix characterized a second PCR of roughly 7 to 12 cycles. TCRdb analysed the 5' RACE reads with MiXCR anew, one entry per CDR3 protein. The data hold approximately 1.5 million distinct CDR3 sequences, with less than 45% observed a single time. The CDR3 runs to 15 residues. V was pared by 3 bases and J by 2 bases, with 14 bases between. Germline lookup yields CDR1 SGHTA and CDR2 FQGNSA. V usage is TRBV7-2 and J usage is TRBJ2-7; D uncertain. Material for sequencing was blood. The origin of this receptor is a woman aged 18-29 years in good health. The CDR3 coding sequence is TGTGCCAGCAGCTTTTCATCTGGACCTACCTACGAGCAGTACTTC. Translated, it gives CASSFSSGPTYEQYF.